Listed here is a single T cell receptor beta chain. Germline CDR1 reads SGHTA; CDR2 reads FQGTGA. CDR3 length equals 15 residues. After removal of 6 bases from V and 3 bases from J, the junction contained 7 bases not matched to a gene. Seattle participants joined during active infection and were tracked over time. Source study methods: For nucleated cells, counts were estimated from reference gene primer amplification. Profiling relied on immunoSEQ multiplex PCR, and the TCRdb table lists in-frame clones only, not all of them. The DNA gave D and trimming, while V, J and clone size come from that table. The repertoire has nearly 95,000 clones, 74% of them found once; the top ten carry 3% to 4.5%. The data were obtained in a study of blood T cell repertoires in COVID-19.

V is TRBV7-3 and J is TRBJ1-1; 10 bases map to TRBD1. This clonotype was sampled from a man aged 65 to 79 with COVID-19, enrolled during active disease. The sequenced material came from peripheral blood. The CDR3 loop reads CASRSRQGADTEAFF. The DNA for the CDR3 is TGTGCCAGCAGGTCCCGACAGGGGGCGGACACTGAAGCTTTCTTT.